The 18 T cell receptor beta chains below all came from one sample that was sequenced in a study of CD8+ T cells in alopecia areata. Following RNA extraction, reverse transcription yielded cDNA that acted as the sequencing template. The table came from immunoSEQ multiplex PCR; TCRdb's copy has only in-frame clones and leaves some out. The table shows approximately 210,000 clones, with around 66% occurring only once. The treatment: oral pan-JAK inhibitor, 5-10 mg twice daily. Material: CD4+ T cells sorted from blood, obtained at week 4, from a patient treated with tofacitinib. These receptors came from a human donor with alopecia areata.

The chain combines TRBV7-8 with TRBJ2-2; D is perhaps TRBD2 (7 bases). The CDR3 is 17 residues long. The V and J ends lost 5 bases and 7 bases respectively, with 23 bases between them. Germline CDR1 is SGHVS and CDR2 is FQNEAQ. The DNA of the CDR3 is TGTGCCAGCAGCCCCAGGGTGTGGGGGGGCCTCGGCGGGGAGCTGTTTTTT. Its protein is CASSPRVWGGLGGELFF.

The rearrangement joins TRBV4-3 to TRBJ1-3; the D is unclear. The V end lost 0 bases, the J end lost 0 bases, and 6 bases lay between the germline ends. This CDR3 has 15 amino acids. Germline V gives CDR1 LGHNA, CDR2 YSLEER. The CDR3 loop reads CASSQDRASGNTIYF. The CDR3 region has the DNA TGCGCCAGCAGCCAAGATAGGGCCTCTGGAAACACCATATATTTT.

This sequence joins TRBV7-2 and TRBJ2-2; perhaps TRBD2 as D (6 bases). Germline V gene data show CDR1 as SGHTA and CDR2 as FQGNSA. V was clipped by 5 bases and J by 4 bases, with 11 bases between them. The CDR3 runs to 14 residues. CDR3 coding DNA: TGTGCCAGCAGCCCGGGACTTATCACCGGGGAGCTGTTTTTT. Protein sequence: CASSPGLITGELFF.

This clone was counted a single time. The CDR3 here is CASSPAGAYQETQYF. The CDR3 DNA sequence: TGTGCCAGCAGCCCAGCAGGGGCGTACCAAGAGACCCAGTACTTC. The chain links TRBV7-2 to TRBJ2-5; tentatively, D is TRBD1 (6 bases). The V gene's germline CDR1 is SGHTA and CDR2 FQGNSA. The germline V and J ends were trimmed by 5 bases and 0 bases, with 13 bases remaining between them. The CDR3 sequence is 15 residues long. The variable domain in full, with the rest retrieved from reference TRBV7-2 and TRBJ2-5, is GAGVSQSPSNKVTEKGKDVELRCDPISGHTALYWYRQSLGQGLEFLIYFQGNSAPDKSGLPSDRFSAERTGGSVSTLTIQRTQQEDSAVYLCASSPAGAYQETQYFGPGTRLLVL.

This clone was seen more than once but under ten times. The J gene is TRBJ2-1, the V gene TRBV4-2; tentatively, D is TRBD1 (5 bases). Germline CDR1 is LGHNA and CDR2 is YNFKEQ. This CDR3 is built from 15 residues. Trimming took 0 bases from V and 5 from J, leaving 11 bases between them. CDR3 DNA sequence: TGTGCCAGCAGCCAAGACCCAGGGTATGACAATGAGCAGTTCTTC. Amino acids: CASSQDPGYDNEQFF.

In this sample, this clone turned up once. The chain employs TRBV5-4 and TRBJ2-7; D uncertain. V gave up 1 base and J gave up 4 bases, with 0 bases separating them. Germline CDR1 SGHNT, CDR2 YYREEE (reference sequence). The CDR3 consists of 10 residues. In DNA, the CDR3 is TGTGCCAGCAGCTTGTACGAGCAGTACTTC. Residues: CASSLYEQYF.

The chain employs TRBV29-1 and TRBJ1-1; D unclear. V lost 3 bases, J lost 1 base, and 6 bases lay in between. The CDR3 has 12 amino acids. Germline V gives CDR1 SQVTM, CDR2 ANQGSEA. The CDR3 nucleotides read TGCAGCGTTGACCAGCAGAACACTGAAGCTTTCTTT. As protein: CSVDQQNTEAFF.

The chain carries TRBV6-5 and TRBJ2-1, with D perhaps matching TRBD1 or TRBD2 (5 bases each). Deletions cut 0 bases from V and 15 bases from J, with 18 bases between. The CDR3 runs to 14 residues. Looked up from germline, CDR1 is MNHEY and CDR2 is SVGAGI. The CDR3 nucleotides are TGTGCCAGCAGTTACTCTTATGAGGGGTCAACTGTGTTCTTC. Protein: CASSYSYEGSTVFF.

This clone was picked up a small number of times. The chain couples TRBV12-5 to TRBJ2-1, with no clear D. Germline values: CDR1 LGHNT, CDR2 FRNRAP. CDR3 length: 12 residues. Trimming removed 4 bases at V and 6 bases at J, with 7 bases between. Here the CDR3 DNA reads TGTGCTAGTGGTTGGGTGGGCAATGAGCAGTTCTTC. This gives the protein CASGWVGNEQFF.

The chain uses TRBV9 and TRBJ1-3; D is uncertain. CDR3 length: 13 amino acids. V lost 0 bases to trimming and J lost 7 bases, with 8 bases between them. Germline CDR1 and CDR2: SGDLS and YYNGEE. For the CDR3, the DNA is TGTGCCAGCAGCGTAGGCCCGCCGAACACCATATATTTT. This sequence encodes CASSVGPPNTIYF.

V and J are TRBV4-1 and TRBJ2-2; unclear D gene. The CDR3 totals 13 residues. The germline gives CDR1 MGHRA, CDR2 YSYEKL. Deletions cut 4 bases from V and 3 bases from J, with 6 bases between. The CDR3 nucleotides read TGCGCCAGCAGCCCCTGGGACACCGGGGAGCTGTTTTTT. Its translation: CASSPWDTGELFF.

The sample holds a few counts of this clone. The rearrangement links TRBV23-1 to TRBJ2-7; TRBD1 matches at 7 bases. TRBV23-1 is an ORF, and what it does is uncertain. V trimming: 2 bases; J trimming: 1 base; junction bases outside the gene matches: 2. CDR3 length: 14 amino acids. As DNA, the CDR3 is TGCGCCAGCAGTCAACAGGGACAGTCCTACGAGCAGTACTTC. Translation gives CASSQQGQSYEQYF.

V gene TRBV25-1 combines with J gene TRBJ1-4; D possibly corresponds to TRBD1 (6 bases). Germline V gene sequence: CDR1 MGHDK, CDR2 SYGVNS. Trimming shortened V by 4 bases and J by 3 bases, and 9 bases separated the two germline ends. This CDR3 has 14 amino acids. The CDR3 loop reads CASSVQGSNEKLFF. The CDR3 nucleotides read TGTGCCAGCAGTGTACAGGGATCTAATGAAAAACTGTTTTTT.

This clone has a single count. The chain links TRBV10-3 to TRBJ2-3; D is unclear. Germline CDR1 reads ENHRY; CDR2 reads SYGVKD. V was clipped by 6 bases and J by 0 bases, with 10 bases between them. The CDR3 consists of 14 residues. As DNA, the CDR3 is TGTGCCATCAGGCAGGCCATAAGCACAGATACGCAGTATTTT. This translates into CAIRQAISTDTQYF.

The genes are TRBV6-6 and TRBJ2-2; possible D gene TRBD2, 8 bases. This CDR3 has 15 amino acids. Trimming removed 2 bases from V and 7 bases from J, with 14 bases in between. Germline V CDR1 and CDR2: MNHNY, SVGAGI (reference sequence). The CDR3 loop reads CASSYREGASGELFF. The DNA of the CDR3 is TGTGCCAGCAGTTACCGGGAGGGGGCGAGCGGGGAGCTGTTTTTT.

The rearrangement joins TRBV27 to TRBJ1-5; a weak D match, TRBD1 (6 bases). The CDR3 consists of 14 residues. Trimming shortened V by 3 bases and J by 4 bases, and 10 bases separated the two germline ends. Germline V gene sequence: CDR1 MNHEY, CDR2 SMNVEV (reference sequence). CDR3 protein: CASSLERGNQPQHF. The CDR3 coding sequence is TGTGCCAGCAGTTTGGAAAGGGGGAATCAGCCCCAGCATTTT.

V and J are TRBV29-1 and TRBJ1-1; D possibly corresponds to TRBD1 (5 bases). The germline V gene encodes CDR1 SQVTM and CDR2 ANQGSEA. Trimming removed 7 bases at V and 0 bases at J, with 12 bases between. CDR3 length: 13 residues. Here the CDR3 reads CSARQSLNTEAFF. The CDR3 DNA is TGCAGCGCCAGACAGAGCCTGAACACTGAAGCTTTCTTT.

This sequence joins TRBV9 and TRBJ1-1, with no clear D. The CDR3 runs to 13 residues. Germline CDR1 is SGDLS and CDR2 is YYNGEE. V was trimmed by 0 bases and J by 8 bases, leaving 11 bases between them. CDR3 loop: CASSVAGGFEAFF. The CDR3 DNA sequence: TGTGCCAGCAGCGTAGCGGGTGGGTTCGAAGCTTTCTTT.